Listed below are T cell receptor beta chains from one sample, sequenced in a study of cytomegalovirus exposure and HLA in healthy donors. This table comes from immunoSEQ multiplex PCR, and its TCRdb copy is limited to in-frame clones, with some not included. The sample contains around 200,000 clones, 86% of which appear only once. Sequencing used PBMCs. The receptors derive from a woman aged 25 to 45 in good health and CMV-seronegative. Each CDR3 is given with its conserved first and last residue. The D gene is left open where the match is weak. Clone size is given for some rows only: seen once, a few or many times, or a class if the clone is expanded.

V gene: TRBV11-2
D gene: TRBD2
J gene: TRBJ2-1
clone size: NA
CDR3 protein: CASSPGLAGRSYNEQFF
CDR3 DNA: TGTGCCAGCAGCCCGGGACTAGCGGGACGATCCTACAATGAGCAGTTCTTC

V gene: TRBV7-2
D gene: TRBD1
J gene: TRBJ1-2
clone size: NA
CDR3 protein: CASSYNTGGAGYTF
CDR3 DNA: TGTGCCAGCAGCTATAATACAGGGGGCGCTGGCTACACCTTC

V gene: TRBV15
D gene: TRBD1
J gene: TRBJ2-5
clone size: NA
CDR3 protein: CATSRDGGTGSETQYF
CDR3 DNA: TGTGCCACCAGCAGAGATGGGGGGACAGGGTCAGAGACCCAGTACTTC

V gene: TRBV7-9
D gene: TRBD1
J gene: TRBJ2-7
clone size: NA
CDR3 protein: CASSFTGQGYEQYF
CDR3 DNA: TGTGCCAGCAGCTTTACGGGACAGGGCTACGAGCAGTACTTC

V gene: TRBV29-1
D gene: TRBD1
J gene: TRBJ1-2
clone size: NA
CDR3 protein: CSVAPGQGYGYTF
CDR3 DNA: TGCAGCGTTGCTCCGGGACAGGGCTATGGCTACACCTTC

V gene: TRBV14
D gene: NA
J gene: TRBJ1-1
clone size: once
CDR3 protein: CASSQEYSRSEAFF
CDR3 DNA: TGTGCCAGCAGCCAAGAGTACAGTAGATCTGAAGCTTTCTTT

V gene: TRBV5-1
D gene: NA
J gene: TRBJ1-2
clone size: NA
CDR3 protein: CASSLGEAYYGYTF
CDR3 DNA: TGCGCCAGCAGCTTGGGTGAGGCCTACTATGGCTACACCTTC

V gene: TRBV2
D gene: TRBD1
J gene: TRBJ1-1
clone size: NA
CDR3 protein: CASSLPGRGLWAFF
CDR3 DNA: TGTGCCAGCAGTTTACCCGGCAGGGGGCTCTGGGCTTTCTTT

V gene: TRBV29-1
D gene: NA
J gene: TRBJ2-5
clone size: NA
CDR3 protein: CSVGAGQETQYF
CDR3 DNA: TGCAGCGTTGGGGCAGGCCAAGAGACCCAGTACTTC

V gene: TRBV7-2
D gene: NA
J gene: TRBJ2-6
clone size: few
CDR3 protein: CASSYTGANVLTF
CDR3 DNA: TGTGCCAGCAGTTACACAGGGGCCAACGTCCTGACTTTC

V gene: TRBV28
D gene: NA
J gene: TRBJ2-7
clone size: NA
CDR3 protein: CASSTHGALGEQYF
CDR3 DNA: TGTGCCAGCAGTACCCACGGTGCCCTAGGCGAGCAGTACTTC

V gene: TRBV4-1
D gene: TRBD2
J gene: TRBJ2-5
clone size: NA
CDR3 protein: CASSQDSGTSTTQYF
CDR3 DNA: TGCGCCAGCAGCCAAGATTCGGGGACTAGCACGACCCAGTACTTC

V gene: TRBV27
D gene: NA
J gene: TRBJ1-2
clone size: few
CDR3 protein: CASSSPSGNGYTF
CDR3 DNA: TGTGCCAGCAGTTCCCCTTCCGGGAATGGCTACACCTTC

V gene: TRBV7-3
D gene: TRBD1
J gene: TRBJ2-5
clone size: NA
CDR3 protein: CASSLMGTGRETQYF
CDR3 DNA: TGTGCCAGCAGCTTAATGGGGACAGGGAGAGAGACCCAGTACTTC

V gene: TRBV6-1
D gene: NA
J gene: TRBJ2-1
clone size: NA
CDR3 protein: CASRGGQYEQFF
CDR3 DNA: TGTGCCAGCAGGGGGGGGCAATATGAGCAGTTCTTC

V gene: TRBV5-4
D gene: NA
J gene: TRBJ2-1
clone size: NA
CDR3 protein: CASSLRTTSGTLNNEQFF
CDR3 DNA: TGTGCCAGCAGCCTAAGAACCACGTCCGGGACACTGAACAATGAGCAGTTCTTC

V gene: TRBV5-1
D gene: TRBD1
J gene: TRBJ2-1
clone size: NA
CDR3 protein: CASSSDRGNNEQFF
CDR3 DNA: TGCGCCAGCAGCTCCGACAGGGGAAACAATGAGCAGTTCTTC

V gene: TRBV6-5
D gene: NA
J gene: TRBJ1-1
clone size: NA
CDR3 protein: CASRTINEAFF
CDR3 DNA: TGTGCCAGCAGGACTATTAATGAAGCTTTCTTT

V gene: TRBV25-1
D gene: TRBD2
J gene: TRBJ2-1
clone size: NA
CDR3 protein: CASTSSGRTNNEQFF
CDR3 DNA: TGTGCCAGTACCTCTAGCGGGAGGACTAATAATGAGCAGTTCTTC

V gene: TRBV5-1
D gene: TRBD1
J gene: TRBJ1-4
clone size: NA
CDR3 protein: CASSEPGQGPLFF
CDR3 DNA: TGCGCCAGCAGCGAACCGGGACAGGGGCCACTGTTTTTT

V gene: TRBV2
D gene: TRBD2
J gene: TRBJ2-1
clone size: NA
CDR3 protein: CASTERERGEQFF
CDR3 DNA: TGTGCCAGCACTGAGCGGGAGAGGGGTGAGCAGTTCTTC

V gene: TRBV1
D gene: NA
J gene: TRBJ2-1
clone size: NA
CDR3 protein: CTSSQFRTSGRRYNEQFF
CDR3 DNA: TGCACCAGCAGCCAATTCAGGACTAGCGGGAGAAGATACAATGAGCAGTTCTTC

V gene: TRBV4-1
D gene: NA
J gene: TRBJ2-5
clone size: NA
CDR3 protein: CASTPRAQSETQYF
CDR3 DNA: TGCGCCAGCACTCCGCGGGCGCAGTCAGAGACCCAGTACTTC

V gene: TRBV5-1
D gene: TRBD2
J gene: TRBJ2-7
clone size: NA
CDR3 protein: CASSTSARSYEQYF
CDR3 DNA: TGCGCCAGCAGCACTAGCGCTCGCTCCTACGAGCAGTACTTC

V gene: TRBV29-1
D gene: NA
J gene: TRBJ2-6
clone size: NA
CDR3 protein: CSVTTLRSGANVLTF
CDR3 DNA: TGCAGCGTTACCACTCTCAGATCTGGGGCCAACGTTCTGACTTTC

V gene: TRBV5-4
D gene: TRBD2
J gene: TRBJ2-5
clone size: few
CDR3 protein: CASSPTKLAGVETQYF
CDR3 DNA: TGTGCCAGCAGCCCCACTAAGCTAGCGGGAGTTGAGACCCAGTACTTC

V gene: TRBV19
D gene: TRBD1
J gene: TRBJ1-4
clone size: NA
CDR3 protein: CASSLDRVRTNEKLFF
CDR3 DNA: TGTGCCAGTAGTTTGGACAGGGTTCGGACTAATGAAAAACTGTTTTTT

V gene: TRBV25-1
D gene: TRBD2
J gene: TRBJ2-5
clone size: NA
CDR3 protein: CASSGLRGLAGEETQYF
CDR3 DNA: TGTGCCAGCAGTGGGTTACGGGGACTAGCGGGGGAAGAGACCCAGTACTTC

V gene: TRBV2
D gene: NA
J gene: TRBJ2-1
clone size: NA
CDR3 protein: CASSDFDGTGEVAGAYNEQFF
CDR3 DNA: TGTGCCAGCAGTGATTTTGATGGGACAGGGGAAGTAGCGGGAGCTTACAATGAGCAGTTCTTC

V gene: TRBV6-1
D gene: TRBD1
J gene: TRBJ1-6
clone size: NA
CDR3 protein: CASRGTGDFPLHF
CDR3 DNA: TGTGCCAGCAGAGGGACAGGGGACTTCCCCCTCCACTTT

V gene: TRBV13
D gene: TRBD2
J gene: TRBJ2-3
clone size: NA
CDR3 protein: CASSLRLAGDTQYF
CDR3 DNA: TGTGCCAGCAGCCTCCGACTAGCGGGGGATACGCAGTATTTT

V gene: TRBV20-1
D gene: NA
J gene: TRBJ2-7
clone size: NA
CDR3 protein: CSGSAAYEQYF
CDR3 DNA: TGCAGTGGGAGCGCCGCCTACGAGCAGTACTTC

V gene: TRBV10-1
D gene: NA
J gene: TRBJ2-5
clone size: once
CDR3 protein: CASSESLMGAETQYF
CDR3 DNA: TGCGCCAGCAGTGAGTCACTAATGGGGGCAGAGACCCAGTACTTC

V gene: TRBV6-1
D gene: NA
J gene: TRBJ2-1
clone size: NA
CDR3 protein: CASGTLSYNEQFF
CDR3 DNA: TGTGCCTCAGGGACACTCTCCTACAATGAGCAGTTCTTC

V gene: TRBV5-8
D gene: TRBD1
J gene: TRBJ2-2
clone size: few
CDR3 protein: CASSGERGRGTGELFF
CDR3 DNA: TGTGCCAGCAGCGGAGAGAGGGGGCGCGGCACCGGGGAGCTGTTTTTT

V gene: TRBV9
D gene: NA
J gene: TRBJ1-5
clone size: NA
CDR3 protein: CASSVSSHSNQPQHF
CDR3 DNA: TGTGCCAGCAGCGTAAGTTCACATAGCAATCAGCCCCAGCATTTT

V gene: TRBV6-5
D gene: TRBD1
J gene: TRBJ1-4
clone size: NA
CDR3 protein: CASSGRDRGGEKLFF
CDR3 DNA: TGTGCCAGCAGTGGACGGGACAGGGGAGGGGAAAAACTGTTTTTT

V gene: TRBV27
D gene: TRBD2
J gene: TRBJ2-1
clone size: NA
CDR3 protein: CASSFTSGLSYNEQFF
CDR3 DNA: TGTGCCAGCAGCTTCACTAGCGGACTCTCCTACAATGAGCAGTTCTTC

V gene: TRBV11-2
D gene: NA
J gene: TRBJ1-1
clone size: once
CDR3 protein: CASSVRQGMNTEAFF
CDR3 DNA: TGTGCCAGCAGCGTCCGCCAGGGGATGAACACTGAAGCTTTCTTT

V gene: TRBV6-6
D gene: TRBD1
J gene: TRBJ2-5
clone size: NA
CDR3 protein: CASRNTGGVETQYF
CDR3 DNA: TGTGCCAGCAGAAATACAGGGGGCGTAGAGACCCAGTACTTC

V gene: TRBV21-1
D gene: NA
J gene: TRBJ1-2
clone size: NA
CDR3 protein: CASTDRGGNGYTF
CDR3 DNA: TGTGCCAGCACCGATAGGGGGGGGAATGGCTACACCTTC

V gene: TRBV5-4
D gene: NA
J gene: TRBJ2-7
clone size: NA
CDR3 protein: CASSPGRDRGGEQYF
CDR3 DNA: TGTGCCAGCAGCCCGGGACGGGACAGAGGGGGGGAGCAGTACTTC

V gene: TRBV5-8
D gene: NA
J gene: TRBJ2-7
clone size: NA
CDR3 protein: CASSLLSPGLSSYEQYF
CDR3 DNA: TGTGCCAGCAGCCTTCTGAGTCCAGGGTTAAGCTCCTACGAGCAGTACTTC

V gene: TRBV4-1
D gene: NA
J gene: TRBJ2-1
clone size: NA
CDR3 protein: CASSQGGGSPYNEQFF
CDR3 DNA: TGCGCCAGCAGCCAAGGTGGGGGGAGTCCCTACAATGAGCAGTTCTTC

V gene: TRBV28
D gene: NA
J gene: TRBJ2-1
clone size: once
CDR3 protein: CASSLLYQEQFF
CDR3 DNA: TGTGCCAGCAGCCTCTTGTATCAGGAGCAGTTCTTC

V gene: TRBV19
D gene: NA
J gene: TRBJ1-5
clone size: NA
CDR3 protein: CASSMASDQPQHF
CDR3 DNA: TGTGCCAGTAGTATGGCTAGCGATCAGCCCCAGCATTTT

V gene: TRBV19
D gene: TRBD1
J gene: TRBJ2-2
clone size: NA
CDR3 protein: CASSIGGRGPGELFF
CDR3 DNA: TGTGCCAGTAGTATTGGGGGTAGGGGGCCCGGGGAGCTGTTTTTT

V gene: TRBV27
D gene: TRBD1
J gene: TRBJ1-5
clone size: NA
CDR3 protein: CASSSGTGRLTPQHF
CDR3 DNA: TGTGCCAGCAGTTCCGGGACAGGCCGCTTGACGCCCCAGCATTTT